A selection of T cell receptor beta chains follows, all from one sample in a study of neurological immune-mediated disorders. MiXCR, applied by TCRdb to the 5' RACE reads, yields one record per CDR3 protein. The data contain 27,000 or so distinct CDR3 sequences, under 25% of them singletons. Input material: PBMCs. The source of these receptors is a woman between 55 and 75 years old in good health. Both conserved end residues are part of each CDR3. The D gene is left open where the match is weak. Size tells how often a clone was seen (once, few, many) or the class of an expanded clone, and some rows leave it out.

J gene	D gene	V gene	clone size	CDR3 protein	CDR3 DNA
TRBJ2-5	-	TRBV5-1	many	CASSPRPPMETQYF	TGCGCCAGCAGTCCTAGGCCCCCCATGGAGACCCAGTACTTC
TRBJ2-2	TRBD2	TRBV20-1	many	CSARDRRIAGTGELFF	TGCAGTGCTAGAGATCGGAGGATAGCGGGAACCGGGGAGCTGTTTTTT
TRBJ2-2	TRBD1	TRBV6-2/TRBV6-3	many	CASAGQGNTGELFF	TGTGCCAGCGCGGGACAGGGGAACACCGGGGAGCTGTTTTTT
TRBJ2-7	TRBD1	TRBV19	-	CASSDPSGTGRHEQYF	TGTGCCAGTAGCGACCCTTCCGGGACAGGGAGGCACGAGCAGTACTTC
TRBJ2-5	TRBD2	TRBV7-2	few	CASSLASWVKTSGKLQETQYF	TGTGCCAGCAGCTTAGCGTCTTGGGTTAAGACTAGCGGGAAACTCCAAGAGACCCAGTACTTC
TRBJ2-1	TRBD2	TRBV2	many	CASSVTSGAYNEQFF	TGTGCCAGCAGTGTGACTAGCGGGGCCTACAATGAGCAGTTCTTC
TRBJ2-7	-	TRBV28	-	CASSPPYEQYF	TGTGCCAGCAGCCCTCCCTACGAGCAGTACTTC
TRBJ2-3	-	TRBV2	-	CASGGVGTDTQYF	TGTGCCAGCGGAGGGGTAGGCACAGATACGCAGTATTTT
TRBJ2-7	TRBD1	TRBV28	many	CASSLWGTGGYEQYF	TGTGCCAGCAGTTTATGGGGGACAGGGGGCTACGAGCAGTACTTC
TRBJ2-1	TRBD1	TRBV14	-	CASSPGQYNEQFF	TGTGCCAGCAGCCCGGGACAGTACAATGAGCAGTTCTTC
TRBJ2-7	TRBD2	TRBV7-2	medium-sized	CASRRTSGGSHYEQYF	TGTGCCAGCAGACGTACTAGCGGGGGGTCCCACTACGAGCAGTACTTC
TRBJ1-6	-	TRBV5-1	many	CASSLGGPRTYSPLHF	TGCGCCAGCAGCTTGGGCGGACCCAGGACGTATTCACCCCTCCACTTT
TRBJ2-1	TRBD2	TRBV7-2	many	CASSSRTRSSYNEQFF	TGTGCCAGCAGCTCAAGGACTAGAAGCTCCTACAATGAGCAGTTCTTC
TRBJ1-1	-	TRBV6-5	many	CASRRGHNTEAFF	TGTGCCAGCAGGAGGGGACACAACACTGAAGCTTTCTTT
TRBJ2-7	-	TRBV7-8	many	CASSLALAYEQYF	TGTGCCAGCAGCTTAGCGCTTGCCTACGAGCAGTACTTC
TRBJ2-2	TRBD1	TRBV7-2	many	CASSLEGAIGELFF	TGTGCCAGCAGCTTAGAGGGGGCGATCGGGGAGCTGTTTTTT
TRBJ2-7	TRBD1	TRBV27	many	CASSHRTGLEQYF	TGTGCCAGCAGTCACCGGACAGGTTTGGAGCAGTACTTC
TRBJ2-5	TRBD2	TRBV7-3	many	CASSRGLAGVETQYF	TGTGCCAGCTCCCGGGGACTAGCGGGAGTCGAGACCCAGTACTTC
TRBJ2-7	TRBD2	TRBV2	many	CAIISGRRDEQYF	TGTGCCATTATTAGCGGGAGAAGGGACGAGCAGTACTTC
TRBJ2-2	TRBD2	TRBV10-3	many	CAISDATSVNTGELFF	TGTGCCATCAGTGATGCGACTAGCGTGAACACCGGGGAGCTGTTTTTT
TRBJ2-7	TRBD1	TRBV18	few	CASSPPGRGRYEQYF	TGTGCCAGCTCACCACCGGGCAGGGGGCGCTACGAGCAGTACTTC
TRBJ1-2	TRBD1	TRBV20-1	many	CSARVRTGPYGYTF	TGCAGTGCTAGAGTTAGGACAGGGCCCTATGGCTACACCTTC
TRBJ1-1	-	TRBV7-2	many	CASSLGGVNTEAFF	TGTGCCAGCAGCTTAGGGGGGGTGAACACTGAAGCTTTCTTT
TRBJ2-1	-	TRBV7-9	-	CASSPSGASEQFF	TGTGCCAGCAGCCCAAGTGGCGCAAGTGAGCAGTTCTTC
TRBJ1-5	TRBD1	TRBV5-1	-	CASSPQGGTVNQPQHF	TGCGCCAGCAGCCCACAGGGCGGGACAGTAAATCAGCCCCAGCATTTT
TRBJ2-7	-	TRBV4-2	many	CASSFGTFSYEQYF	TGTGCCAGCAGCTTCGGGACATTCTCCTACGAGCAGTACTTC
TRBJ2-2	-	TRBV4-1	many	CASSRQNWDGELFF	TGCGCCAGCAGCCGACAGAATTGGGACGGGGAGCTGTTTTTT
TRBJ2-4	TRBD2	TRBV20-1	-	CSAPIAGENIQYF	TGCAGTGCCCCGATAGCGGGAGAGAACATTCAGTACTTC
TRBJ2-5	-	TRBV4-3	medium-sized	CASSQGGGLQETQYF	TGCGCCAGCAGCCAAGGGGGAGGACTTCAAGAGACCCAGTACTTC
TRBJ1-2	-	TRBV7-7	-	CASTSGHVDGYTF	TGTGCCAGCACCTCAGGTCATGTAGATGGCTACACCTTC
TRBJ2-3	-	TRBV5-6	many	CASSLYLAGTDTQYF	TGTGCCAGCAGCTTGTACCTTGCCGGGACAGATACGCAGTATTTT
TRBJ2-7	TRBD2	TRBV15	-	CATSRTPPASGTTYEQYF	TGTGCCACCAGCAGAACCCCTCCGGCTAGCGGGACCACCTACGAGCAGTACTTC
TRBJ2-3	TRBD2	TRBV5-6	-	CASSLSERGSTDTQYF	TGTGCCAGCAGCTTGAGCGAGCGGGGAAGCACAGATACGCAGTATTTT
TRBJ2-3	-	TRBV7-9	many	CASSRLGLGDTQYF	TGTGCCAGCAGCCGCTTGGGTTTGGGCGATACGCAGTATTTT
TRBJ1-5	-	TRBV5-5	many	CASSFGWDTGNQPQHF	TGTGCCAGCAGCTTTGGTTGGGACACGGGCAATCAGCCCCAGCATTTT
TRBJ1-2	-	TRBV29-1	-	CSVILQGTRNYGYTF	TGCAGCGTCATTCTACAGGGTACCCGGAACTATGGCTACACCTTC
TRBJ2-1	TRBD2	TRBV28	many	CASSLGTRFYEQFF	TGTGCCAGCAGTTTGGGGACTAGATTCTATGAGCAGTTCTTC
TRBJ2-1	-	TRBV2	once	CASRTPFGEQGNEQFF	TGTGCCAGCAGGACCCCGTTCGGGGAGCAGGGCAATGAGCAGTTCTTC
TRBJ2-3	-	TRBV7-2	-	CASSRTVNTDTQYF	TGTGCCAGCAGTCGCACAGTAAACACAGATACGCAGTATTTT
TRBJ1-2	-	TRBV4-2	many	CASSPGGSYGYTF	TGTGCCAGCAGCCCGGGGGGGTCCTATGGCTACACCTTC
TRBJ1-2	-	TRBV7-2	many	CASSLGGAYGYTF	TGTGCCAGCAGCTTAGGAGGGGCCTATGGCTACACCTTC
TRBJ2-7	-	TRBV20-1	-	CSASAAISYEQYF	TGCAGTGCTAGCGCCGCTATATCGTACGAGCAGTACTTC
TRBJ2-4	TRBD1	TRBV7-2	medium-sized	CASSSGTGRDIQYF	TGTGCCAGCAGCTCTGGGACAGGGAGGGACATTCAGTACTTC
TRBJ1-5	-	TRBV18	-	CSSSSISDSNQPQHF	TGTTCCAGCTCCTCTATATCGGACAGCAATCAGCCACAGCATTTT
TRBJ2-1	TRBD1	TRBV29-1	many	CSVGTGESSYNEQFF	TGCAGCGTAGGTACAGGGGAAAGCTCCTACAATGAGCAGTTCTTC
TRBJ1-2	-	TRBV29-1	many	CSGLDGVYGYTF	TGCAGCGGGCTGGACGGTGTCTATGGCTACACCTTC
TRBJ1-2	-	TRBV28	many	CASSFGYGYTF	TGTGCCAGCAGTTTTGGCTATGGCTACACCTTC
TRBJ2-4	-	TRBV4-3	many	CASSQEVAKNIQYF	TGCGCCAGCAGCCAAGAAGTAGCCAAAAACATTCAGTACTTC
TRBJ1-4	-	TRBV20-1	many	CSAFSRHTTEYEKLFF	TGCAGTGCTTTTTCACGACATACTACCGAGTATGAAAAACTGTTTTTT
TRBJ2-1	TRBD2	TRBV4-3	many	CASSQPRLAGGQDEQFF	TGCGCCAGCAGCCAACCTAGACTAGCGGGAGGGCAGGATGAGCAGTTCTTC
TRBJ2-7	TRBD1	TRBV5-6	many	CASSADRENYEQYF	TGTGCCAGCAGCGCGGACAGGGAAAACTACGAGCAGTACTTC
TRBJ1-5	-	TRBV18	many	CASSPSRVYQPQHF	TGTGCCAGCTCACCGAGCAGGGTCTATCAGCCCCAGCATTTT